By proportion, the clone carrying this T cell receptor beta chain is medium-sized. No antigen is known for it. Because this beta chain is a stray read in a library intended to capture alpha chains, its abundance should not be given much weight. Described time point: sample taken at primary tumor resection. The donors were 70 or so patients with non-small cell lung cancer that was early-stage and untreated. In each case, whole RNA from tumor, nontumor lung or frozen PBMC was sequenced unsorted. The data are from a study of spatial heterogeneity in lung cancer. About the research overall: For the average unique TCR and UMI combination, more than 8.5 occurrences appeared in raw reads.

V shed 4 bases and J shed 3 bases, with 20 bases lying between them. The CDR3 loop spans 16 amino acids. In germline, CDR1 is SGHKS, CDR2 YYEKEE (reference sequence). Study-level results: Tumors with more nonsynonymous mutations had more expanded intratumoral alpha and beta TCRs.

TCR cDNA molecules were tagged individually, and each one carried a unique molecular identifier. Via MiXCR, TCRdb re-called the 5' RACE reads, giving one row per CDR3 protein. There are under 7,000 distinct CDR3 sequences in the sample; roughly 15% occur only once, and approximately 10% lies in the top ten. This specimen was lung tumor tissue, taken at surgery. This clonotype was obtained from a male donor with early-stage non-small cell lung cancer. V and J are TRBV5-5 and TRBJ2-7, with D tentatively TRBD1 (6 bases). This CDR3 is CASSLGDTGTSYEQYF. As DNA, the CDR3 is TGTGCCAGCAGCCTGGGAGACACCGGGACAAGCTACGAGCAGTACTTC. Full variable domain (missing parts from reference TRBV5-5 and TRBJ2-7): DAGVTQSPTHLIKTRGQQVTLRCSPISGHKSVSWYQQVLGQGPQFIFQYYEKEERGRGNFPDRFSARQFPNYSSELNVNALLLGDSALYLCASSLGDTGTSYEQYFGPGTRLTVT.